Described below is a single TCR beta chain sequence and its context. The sample belongs to a study of T cell changes during pregnancy in multiple sclerosis. Trimming took 8 bases from V and 2 from J, leaving 12 bases between them. The CDR3 contains 13 residues. CDR1 MDHEN and CDR2 SYDVKM come from the germline V gene. This table comes from immunoSEQ multiplex PCR, and its TCRdb copy is limited to in-frame clones, with some not included. The sample has some 97,000 clones, about nine tenths seen once; the top ten hold more than 1.5%. The clonotype was recovered from a female donor with multiple sclerosis, enrolled in a pregnancy study. V usage is TRBV28 and J usage is TRBJ2-5; no clear D gene. Sample: peripheral blood, taken after pregnancy. CDR3 nucleotides: TGTGCCAGCGTTCCCGCAGGTCAAGAGACCCAGTACTTC. This encodes CASVPAGQETQYF. Full variable domain (remainder filled in from reference TRBV28 and TRBJ2-5): DVKVTQSSRYLVKRTGEKVFLECVQDMDHENMFWYRQDPGLGLRLIYFSYDVKMKEKGDIPEGYSVSREKKERFSLILESASTNQTSMYLCASVPAGQETQYFGPGTRLLVL.